The 14 T cell receptor beta chains given below trace back to one sample, sequenced in a study of PD-L1 blockade in urothelial cancer. Time point given: peripheral blood 6 weeks after treatment start. The assay was immunoSEQ multiplex PCR, and TCRdb's table has in-frame clones only and misses some. Of some 110,000 clones listed, around 89% are singletons. The sequencing used PBMCs, collected around atezolizumab (anti-PD-L1) treatment. All receptors derive from a man aged 55 to 69 with urothelial cancer.

The V and J genes are TRBV10-2 and TRBJ2-3; a weak D match, TRBD1 (6 bases). The CDR3 totals 13 residues. Trimming took 6 bases from V and 0 from J, leaving 7 bases between them. Germline lookup yields CDR1 WSHSY and CDR2 SAAADI. The CDR3 bases are TGCGCCAGCAGACAGGGTAGCACAGATACGCAGTATTTT. Protein product: CASRQGSTDTQYF.

The gene calls are TRBV10-2 and TRBJ1-2; no definite D call. V was trimmed by 0 bases and J by 6 bases, leaving 5 bases between them. The germline gives CDR1 WSHSY, CDR2 SAAADI. The CDR3 spans 12 residues. The CDR3 here is CASSESRDGYTF. CDR3 coding DNA: TGCGCCAGCAGTGAGTCGCGGGATGGCTACACCTTC.

This chain uses TRBV7-3 with TRBJ2-1; TRBD1 agrees at 7 bases. The V segment lost 5 bases and the J segment 2 bases; nucleotides outside the gene matches: 6. The CDR3 has 15 residues. The germline V gene encodes CDR1 SGHTA and CDR2 FQGTGA. The CDR3 sequence: CASSTGVGAYNEQFF. The CDR3 DNA reads as TGTGCCAGCAGCACAGGGGTTGGTGCCTACAATGAGCAGTTCTTC.

The J gene is TRBJ2-5, the V gene TRBV5-1; TRBD1 matches 7 bases. After removal of 1 base from V and 2 bases from J, the junction contained 5 bases not matched to a gene. This CDR3 is built from 15 residues. CDR1 is SGHRS and CDR2 is YFSETQ in the germline V gene. The CDR3 spells CASSLSDRRQETQYF. DNA of the CDR3: TGCGCCAGCAGCTTGTCGGACAGGCGTCAAGAGACCCAGTACTTC.

V and J are TRBV7-3 and TRBJ2-1, with 9 bases matching TRBD2. The J segment lost 8 bases and the V segment lost 3 bases, leaving 8 bases of the junction unmatched. CDR1 is SGHTA, CDR2 FQGTGA, per germline. The CDR3 runs 15 residues. CDR3 protein: CASSFSFSGSDEQFF. CDR3 DNA sequence: TGTGCCAGCAGCTTCAGTTTTAGCGGGAGCGATGAGCAGTTCTTC. Full variable domain (remainder filled in from reference TRBV7-3 and TRBJ2-1): GAGVSQTPSNKVTEKGKYVELRCDPISGHTALYWYRQSLGQGPEFLIYFQGTGAADDSGLPNDRFFAVRPEGSVSTLKIQRTERGDSAVYLCASSFSFSGSDEQFFGPGTRLTVL.

This clone was seen more than once but under ten times. The rearrangement links TRBV5-6 to TRBJ1-3; TRBD1 matches at 7 bases. The CDR3 runs to 15 residues. Per germline, CDR1 SGHDT and CDR2 YYEEEE. With 4 bases clipped from V and 0 bases from J, the junction kept 4 bases outside the gene matches. CDR3 sequence (DNA): TGTGCCAGCAGCGTGAGACAGGGCTCTGGAAACACCATATATTTT. It specifies CASSVRQGSGNTIYF.

This sequence joins TRBV27 and TRBJ2-3, with 10 bases fitting TRBD1. Trimming took 3 bases from V and 2 from J; bases not matched to a gene: 2. The CDR3 totals 15 residues. Germline V gene sequence: CDR1 MNHEY, CDR2 SMNVEV (reference sequence). The CDR3: CASSLGQGYTDTQYF. In DNA, the CDR3 is TGTGCCAGCAGTTTGGGACAGGGGTACACAGATACGCAGTATTTT.

The rearrangement links TRBV5-1 to TRBJ2-5; D may be TRBD2 (7 bases). In germline, CDR1 is SGHRS, CDR2 YFSETQ. V lost 4 bases to trimming and J lost 3 bases, with 16 bases between them. This CDR3 contains 15 residues. As DNA, the CDR3 is TGCGCCAGCAGCCCGGGGGCTGCGGGGGAAGAGACCCAGTACTTC. Translation gives CASSPGAAGEETQYF.

The chain links TRBV5-4 to TRBJ2-2, with 7 bases matching TRBD1. The CDR3 is 15 residues long. CDR1 and CDR2 (germline): SGHNT, YYREEE (reference sequence). Trimming at V came to 4 bases and at J to 1 base, leaving 4 bases not matched to a gene. The CDR3 region has the DNA TGTGCCAGCAGCCGGGACAGCTGGAACACCGGGGAGCTGTTTTTT. Its translation is CASSRDSWNTGELFF. The full variable domain, rest sourced from reference TRBV5-4 and TRBJ2-2, is ETGVTQSPTHLIKTRGQQVTLRCSSQSGHNTVSWYQQALGQGPQFIFQYYREEENGRGNFPPRFSGLQFPNYSSELNVNALELDDSALYLCASSRDSWNTGELFFGEGSRLTVL.

This clone has a single count. This sequence joins TRBV7-3 and TRBJ2-1, with a tentative D call TRBD2 (5 bases). Germline loops: CDR1 SGHTA, CDR2 FQGTGA. The V end lost 3 bases, the J end lost 1 base, and 7 bases lay between the germline ends. The CDR3 is 14 amino acids. The CDR3 spells CASSFGESYNEQFF. In nucleotides, the CDR3 is TGTGCCAGCAGCTTTGGGGAGTCCTACAATGAGCAGTTCTTC.

This clone was detected once. The J gene is TRBJ2-7, the V gene TRBV28; TRBD1 matches at 8 bases. This CDR3 is built from 13 residues. Trimming removed 6 bases from V and 5 bases from J; junction bases left unmatched: 6. Germline values: CDR1 MDHEN, CDR2 SYDVKM. CDR3 bases: TGTGCCAGCAGGGCGACAGGGGTCCACGAGCAGTACTTC. Translating gives CASRATGVHEQYF.

The V gene is TRBV29-1, the J gene TRBJ2-2, with 9 nucleotides matching TRBD1. With V trimmed by 1 base and J by 7 bases, 7 bases remained unmatched. Germline-derived CDR1 and CDR2 are SQVTM and ANQGSEA. The CDR3 has 15 amino acids. In DNA, the CDR3 is TGCAGCGTTGAAGTGGGGGACAGGGCCGTCGGGGAGCTGTTTTTT. It specifies CSVEVGDRAVGELFF.

This rearrangement joins TRBV28 to TRBJ2-5, with 9 bases fitting TRBD2. Germline assignment: CDR1 MDHEN and CDR2 SYDVKM. Trimming removed 11 bases from V and 5 bases from J; junction bases left unmatched: 18. CDR3 length: 16 residues. The CDR3 is CASQAPGSGSYETQYF. The CDR3 nucleotides are TGTGCCTCGCAAGCTCCTGGTAGCGGGAGTTATGAGACCCAGTACTTC. Based on the CDR3 plus reference TRBV28 and TRBJ2-5, the full variable domain is DVKVTQSSRYLVKRTGEKVFLECVQDMDHENMFWYRQDPGLGLRLIYFSYDVKMKEKGDIPEGYSVSREKKERFSLILESASTNQTSMYLCASQAPGSGSYETQYFGPGTRLLVL.

The chain couples TRBV6-1 to TRBJ1-2; 9 nucleotides agree with TRBD1. The germline gives CDR1 MNHNS, CDR2 SASEGT. The CDR3 sequence is 14 residues long. V dropped 7 bases and J dropped 5; count of bases not matched to a gene: 8. DNA of the CDR3: TGTGCCAGCACGGTACAGGGGGCGGGTTATGGCTACACCTTC. Its translation is CASTVQGAGYGYTF.